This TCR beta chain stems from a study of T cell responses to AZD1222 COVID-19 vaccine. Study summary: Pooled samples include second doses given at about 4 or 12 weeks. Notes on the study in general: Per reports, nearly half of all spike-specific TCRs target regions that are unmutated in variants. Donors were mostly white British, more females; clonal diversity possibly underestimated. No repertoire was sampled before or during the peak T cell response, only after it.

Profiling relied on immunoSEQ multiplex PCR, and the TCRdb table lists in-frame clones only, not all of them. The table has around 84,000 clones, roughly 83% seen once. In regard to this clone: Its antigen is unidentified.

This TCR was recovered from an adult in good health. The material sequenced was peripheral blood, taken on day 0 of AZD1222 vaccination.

The CDR3 protein is CASRLRTGLSNQPQHF. Written as DNA, the CDR3 is TGTGCCAGCAGGCTAAGGACAGGGCTTAGCAATCAGCCCCAGCATTTT. This rearrangement joins TRBV14 to TRBJ1-5; TRBD1 matches 8 bases. CDR1 is SGHDN and CDR2 is FVKESK in the germline V gene. The V gene end was trimmed by 6 bases and the J gene end by 0 bases; junction bases not matched to a gene: 7. There are 16 residues in the CDR3.